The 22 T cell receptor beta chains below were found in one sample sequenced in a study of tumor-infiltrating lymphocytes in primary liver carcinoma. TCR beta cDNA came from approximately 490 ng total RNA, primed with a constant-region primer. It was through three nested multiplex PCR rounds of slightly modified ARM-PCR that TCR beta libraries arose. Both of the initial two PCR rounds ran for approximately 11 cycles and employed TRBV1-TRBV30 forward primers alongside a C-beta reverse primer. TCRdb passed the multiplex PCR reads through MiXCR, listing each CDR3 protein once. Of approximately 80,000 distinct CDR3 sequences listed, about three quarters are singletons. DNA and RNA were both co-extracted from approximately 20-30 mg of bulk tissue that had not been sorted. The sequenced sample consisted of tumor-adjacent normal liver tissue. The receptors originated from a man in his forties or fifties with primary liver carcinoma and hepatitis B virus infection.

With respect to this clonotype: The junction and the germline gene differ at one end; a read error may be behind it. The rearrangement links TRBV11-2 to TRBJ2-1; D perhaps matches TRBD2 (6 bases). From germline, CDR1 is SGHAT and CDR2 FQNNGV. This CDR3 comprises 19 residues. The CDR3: CASSIDGQFCGTLYNEQFF. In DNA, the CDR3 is TGTGCCAGCAGCATAGATGGGCAATTCTGCGGGACCCTTTACAATGAGCAGTTCTTC.

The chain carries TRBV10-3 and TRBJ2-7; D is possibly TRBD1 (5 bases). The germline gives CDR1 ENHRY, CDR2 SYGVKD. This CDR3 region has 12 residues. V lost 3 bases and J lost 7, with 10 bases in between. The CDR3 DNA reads TGTGCCATCAGTGAAGCCAGGGATGAGCAGTACTTC. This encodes CAISEARDEQYF.

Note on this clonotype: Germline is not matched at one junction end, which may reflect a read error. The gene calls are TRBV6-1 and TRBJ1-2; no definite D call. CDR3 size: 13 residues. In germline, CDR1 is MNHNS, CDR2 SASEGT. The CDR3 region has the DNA TGTGCTAGCAGAGTGGATGCCAACTATGGCTACACCTTC. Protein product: CASRVDANYGYTF.

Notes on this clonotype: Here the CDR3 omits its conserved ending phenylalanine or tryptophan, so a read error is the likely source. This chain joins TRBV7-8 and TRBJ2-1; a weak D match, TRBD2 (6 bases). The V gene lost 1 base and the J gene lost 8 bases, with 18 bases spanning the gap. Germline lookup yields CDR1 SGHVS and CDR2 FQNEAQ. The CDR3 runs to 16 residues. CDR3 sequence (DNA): TGTGCCAGCAGCTTAGGCCTGGGACTTCCTACGCATGAGCAGTTCTTA. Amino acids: CASSLGLGLPTHEQFL.

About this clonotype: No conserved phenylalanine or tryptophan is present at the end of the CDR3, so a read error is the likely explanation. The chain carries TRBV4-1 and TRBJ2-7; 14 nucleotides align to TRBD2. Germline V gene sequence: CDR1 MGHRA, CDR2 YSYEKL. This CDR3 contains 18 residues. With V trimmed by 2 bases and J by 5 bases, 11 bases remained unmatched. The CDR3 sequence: CASSQIHGLAGGGDEQYL. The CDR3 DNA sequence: TGCGCCAGCAGCCAAATACACGGACTAGCGGGAGGAGGTGACGAGCAGTACCTC.

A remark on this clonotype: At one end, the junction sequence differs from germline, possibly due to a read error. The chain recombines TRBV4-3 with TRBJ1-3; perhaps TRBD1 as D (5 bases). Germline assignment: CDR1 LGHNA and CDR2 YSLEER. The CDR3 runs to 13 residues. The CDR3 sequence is CVSSQNRGNTIYF. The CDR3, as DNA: TGCGTCAGCAGCCAGAACAGGGGAAACACCATATATTTT.

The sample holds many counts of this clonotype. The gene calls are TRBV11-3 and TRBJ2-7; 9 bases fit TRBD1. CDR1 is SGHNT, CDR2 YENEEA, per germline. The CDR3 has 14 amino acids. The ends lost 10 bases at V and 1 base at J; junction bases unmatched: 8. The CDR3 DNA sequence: TGTGCCACTCGACAGGGGGTGACTTCCTACGAGCAGTACTTC. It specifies CATRQGVTSYEQYF.

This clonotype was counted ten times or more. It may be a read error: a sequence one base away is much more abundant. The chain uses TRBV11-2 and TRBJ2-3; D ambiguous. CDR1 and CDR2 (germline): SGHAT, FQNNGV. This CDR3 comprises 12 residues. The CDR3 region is CASNLDLDTQYF. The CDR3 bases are TGTGCCAGCAACTTAGATCTAGATACGCAGTATTTT.

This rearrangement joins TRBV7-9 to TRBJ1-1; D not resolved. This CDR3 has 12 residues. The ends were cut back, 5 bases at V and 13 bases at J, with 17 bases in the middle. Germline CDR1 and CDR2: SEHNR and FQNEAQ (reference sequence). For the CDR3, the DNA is TGTGCCAGCAGCCAGACAAGGGAGTCGGGTTTCTTT. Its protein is CASSQTRESGFF.

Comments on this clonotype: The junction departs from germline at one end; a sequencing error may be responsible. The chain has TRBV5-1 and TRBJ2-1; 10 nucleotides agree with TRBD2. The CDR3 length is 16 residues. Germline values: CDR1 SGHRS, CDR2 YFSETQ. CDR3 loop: CASSPYRTSGYNERFF. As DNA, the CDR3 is TGCGCCAGCAGCCCCTATCGGACTAGCGGCTACAATGAGCGGTTCTTC.

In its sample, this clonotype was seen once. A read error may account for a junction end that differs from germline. CDR3 protein: CASSGRASGANVLTF. Written as DNA, the CDR3 is TGTGCCAGTAGTGGGAGAGCCTCAGGGGCCAACGTCCTGACTTTC. The chain joins TRBV6-1 to TRBJ2-6; possible D gene TRBD2, 5 bases. The germline V gene has CDR1 MNHNS and CDR2 SASEGT. This CDR3 is 15 amino acids long.

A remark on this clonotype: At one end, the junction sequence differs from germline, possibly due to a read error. CDR3 protein: CAIMVTEGGNTRELFF. As DNA, the CDR3 is TGTGCCATCATGGTGACAGAAGGTGGGAACACCAGGGAGCTGTTTTTC. The V gene is TRBV10-3, the J gene TRBJ2-2; D may match TRBD1 or TRBD2 (5 bases each). This CDR3 contains 16 residues. Germline V gene sequence: CDR1 ENHRY, CDR2 SYGVKD.

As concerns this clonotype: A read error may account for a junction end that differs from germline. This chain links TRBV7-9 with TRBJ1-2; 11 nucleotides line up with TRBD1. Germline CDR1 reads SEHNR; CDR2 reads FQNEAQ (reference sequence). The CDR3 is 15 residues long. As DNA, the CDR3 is TGTACCAGCAGCTCAACCGGGACAGGGGGCTATGGCTACACCTTC. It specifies CTSSSTGTGGYGYTF. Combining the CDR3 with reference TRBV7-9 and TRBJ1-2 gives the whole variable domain DTGVSQNPRHKITKRGQNVTFRCDPISEHNRLYWYRQTLGQGPEFLTYFQNEAQLEKSRLLSDRFSAERPKGSFSTLEIQRTEQGDSAMYLCTSSSTGTGGYGYTFGSGTRLTVV.

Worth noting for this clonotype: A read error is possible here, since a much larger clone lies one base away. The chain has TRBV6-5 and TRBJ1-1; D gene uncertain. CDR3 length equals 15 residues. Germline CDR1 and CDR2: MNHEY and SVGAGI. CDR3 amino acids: CASSYSAAWNTEPFF. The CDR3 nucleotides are TGTGCCAGCAGTTACTCGGCAGCCTGGAACACTGAACCTTTCTTT.

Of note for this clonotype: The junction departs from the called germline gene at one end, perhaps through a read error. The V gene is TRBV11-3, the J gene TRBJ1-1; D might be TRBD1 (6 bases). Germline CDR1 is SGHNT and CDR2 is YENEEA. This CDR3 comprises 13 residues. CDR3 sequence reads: CANSLAGVTEAFF. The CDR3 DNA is TGTGCCAACAGCTTAGCAGGGGTGACTGAAGCTTTCTTT.

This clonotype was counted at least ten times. The CDR3 DNA reads TGCGCCAGCAGCCAGGATACCGACGCGGGAGGAACAGATACGCAGTATTTT. Translating gives CASSQDTDAGGTDTQYF. The chain employs TRBV4-3 and TRBJ2-3; 8 bases match TRBD2. CDR3 length: 17 residues. The V segment lost 3 bases and the J segment 3 bases; nucleotides outside the gene matches: 11. Germline values: CDR1 LGHNA, CDR2 YSLEER.

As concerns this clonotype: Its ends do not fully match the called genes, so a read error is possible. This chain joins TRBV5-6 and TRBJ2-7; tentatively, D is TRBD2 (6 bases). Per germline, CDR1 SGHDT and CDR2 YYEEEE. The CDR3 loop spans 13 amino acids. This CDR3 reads CASVLVGGYEQDF. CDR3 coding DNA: TGTGCCAGCGTACTAGTGGGAGGCTACGAGCAGGACTTC.

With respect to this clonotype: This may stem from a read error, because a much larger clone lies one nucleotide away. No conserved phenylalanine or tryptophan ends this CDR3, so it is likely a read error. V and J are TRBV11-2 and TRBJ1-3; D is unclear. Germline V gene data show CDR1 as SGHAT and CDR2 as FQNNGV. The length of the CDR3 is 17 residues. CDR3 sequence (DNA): TGTGCCAGCAGCTTAGATCGGAGCGGTGCTGGTGGAAGCACCATATATTCT. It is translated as CASSLDRSGAGGSTIYS.

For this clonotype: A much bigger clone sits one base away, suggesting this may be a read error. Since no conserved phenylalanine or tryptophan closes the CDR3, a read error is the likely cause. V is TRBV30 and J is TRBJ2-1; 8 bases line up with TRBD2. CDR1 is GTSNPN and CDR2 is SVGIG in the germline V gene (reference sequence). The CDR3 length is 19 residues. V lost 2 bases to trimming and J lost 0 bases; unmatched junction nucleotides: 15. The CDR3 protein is CAWSPPTGVAGSSYNEQFS. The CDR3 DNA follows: TGTGCCTGGAGTCCTCCGACGGGGGTAGCGGGAAGCTCCTACAATGAGCAGTTCTCC.

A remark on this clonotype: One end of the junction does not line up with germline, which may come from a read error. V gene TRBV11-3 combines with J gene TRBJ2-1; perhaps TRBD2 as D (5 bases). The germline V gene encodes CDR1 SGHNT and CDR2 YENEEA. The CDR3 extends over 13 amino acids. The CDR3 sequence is CVSSSGSYNGQLF. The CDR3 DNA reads TGTGTCAGCAGCTCGGGATCTTACAATGGGCAGCTCTTC.

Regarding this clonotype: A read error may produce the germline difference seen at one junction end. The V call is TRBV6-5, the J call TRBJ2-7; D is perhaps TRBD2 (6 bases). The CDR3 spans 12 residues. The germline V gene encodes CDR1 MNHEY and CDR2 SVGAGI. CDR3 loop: CTSRPGLGEQYF. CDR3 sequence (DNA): TGTACCAGCAGGCCGGGACTTGGAGAGCAGTACTTC.

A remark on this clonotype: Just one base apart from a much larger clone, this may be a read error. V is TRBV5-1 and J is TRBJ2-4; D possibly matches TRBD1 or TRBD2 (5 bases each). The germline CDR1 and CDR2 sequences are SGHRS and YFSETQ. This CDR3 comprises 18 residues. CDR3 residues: CAGSVLNRDPIAKNIQYF. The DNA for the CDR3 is TGCGCCGGCAGCGTCCTCAACCGGGACCCGATTGCCAAAAACATTCAGTACTTC.